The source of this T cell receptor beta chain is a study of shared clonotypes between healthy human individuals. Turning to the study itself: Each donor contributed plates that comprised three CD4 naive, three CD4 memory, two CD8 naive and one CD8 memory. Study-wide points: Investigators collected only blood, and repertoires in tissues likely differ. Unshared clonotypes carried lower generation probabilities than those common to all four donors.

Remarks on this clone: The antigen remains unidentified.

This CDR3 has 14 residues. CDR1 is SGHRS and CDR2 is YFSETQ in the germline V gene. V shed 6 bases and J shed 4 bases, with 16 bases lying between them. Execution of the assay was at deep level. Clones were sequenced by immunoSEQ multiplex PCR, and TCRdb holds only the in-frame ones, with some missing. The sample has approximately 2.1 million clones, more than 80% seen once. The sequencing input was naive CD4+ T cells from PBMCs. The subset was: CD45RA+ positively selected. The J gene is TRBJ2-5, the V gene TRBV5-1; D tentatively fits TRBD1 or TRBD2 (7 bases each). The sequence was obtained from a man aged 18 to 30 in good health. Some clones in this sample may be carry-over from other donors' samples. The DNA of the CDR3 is TGCGCCAGCACCAGGGGGGGCTATGGAGAGACCCAGTACTTC. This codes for CASTRGGYGETQYF.